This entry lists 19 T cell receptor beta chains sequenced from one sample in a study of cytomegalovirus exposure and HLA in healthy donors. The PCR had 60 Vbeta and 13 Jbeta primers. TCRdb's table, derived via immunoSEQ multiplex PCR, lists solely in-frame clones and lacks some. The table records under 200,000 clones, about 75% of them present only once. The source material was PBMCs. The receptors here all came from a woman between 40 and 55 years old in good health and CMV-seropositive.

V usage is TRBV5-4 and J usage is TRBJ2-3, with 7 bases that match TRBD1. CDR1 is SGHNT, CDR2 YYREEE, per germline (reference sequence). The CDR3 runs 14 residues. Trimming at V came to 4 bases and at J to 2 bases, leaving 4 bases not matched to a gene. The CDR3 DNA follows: TGTGCCAGCAGCCTGGACAGGTTCACAGATACGCAGTATTTT. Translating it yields CASSLDRFTDTQYF.

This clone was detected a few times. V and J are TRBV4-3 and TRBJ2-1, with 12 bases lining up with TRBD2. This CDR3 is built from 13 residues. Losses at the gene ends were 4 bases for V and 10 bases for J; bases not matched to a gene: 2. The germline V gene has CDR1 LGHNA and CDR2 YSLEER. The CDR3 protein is CASSRLAGGEQFF. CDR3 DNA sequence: TGCGCCAGCAGCCGGCTAGCGGGAGGGGAGCAGTTCTTC.

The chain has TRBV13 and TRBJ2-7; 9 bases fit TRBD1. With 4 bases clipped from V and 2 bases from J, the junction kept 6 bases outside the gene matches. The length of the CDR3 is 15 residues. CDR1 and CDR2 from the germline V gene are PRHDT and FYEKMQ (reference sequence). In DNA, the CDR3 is TGTGCCAGCAGCTCGTGGACAGGGGAGCCCTACGAGCAGTACTTC. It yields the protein CASSSWTGEPYEQYF.

The CDR3 region has the DNA TGTGCCAGCAGCCTCAGAGGGGGGACTACAACACTACCGCAGTATTTT. Its protein is CASSLRGGTTTLPQYF. This sequence joins TRBV7-2 and TRBJ2-3; weak D call: TRBD2 (7 bases). The CDR3 loop spans 16 amino acids. In germline, CDR1 is SGHTA, CDR2 FQGNSA. V gave up 5 bases and J gave up 10 bases, with 25 bases separating them. The variable domain in full, completed from reference TRBV7-2 and TRBJ2-3, reads GAGVSQSPSNKVTEKGKDVELRCDPISGHTALYWYRQSLGQGLEFLIYFQGNSAPDKSGLPSDRFSAERTGGSVSTLTIQRTQQEDSAVYLCASSLRGGTTTLPQYFGPGTRLTVL.

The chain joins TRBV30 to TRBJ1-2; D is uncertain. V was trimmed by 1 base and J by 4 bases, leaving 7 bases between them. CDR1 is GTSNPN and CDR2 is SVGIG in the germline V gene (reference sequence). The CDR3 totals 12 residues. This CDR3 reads CAWSAQSYGYTF. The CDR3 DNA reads TGTGCCTGGAGTGCACAGAGCTATGGCTACACCTTC.

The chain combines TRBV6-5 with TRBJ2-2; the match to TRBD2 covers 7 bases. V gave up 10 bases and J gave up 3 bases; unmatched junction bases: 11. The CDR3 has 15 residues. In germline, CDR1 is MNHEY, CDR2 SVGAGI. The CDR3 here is CATLPFRGDTGELFF. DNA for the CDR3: TGTGCCACCTTACCCTTCCGGGGGGACACCGGGGAGCTGTTTTTT.

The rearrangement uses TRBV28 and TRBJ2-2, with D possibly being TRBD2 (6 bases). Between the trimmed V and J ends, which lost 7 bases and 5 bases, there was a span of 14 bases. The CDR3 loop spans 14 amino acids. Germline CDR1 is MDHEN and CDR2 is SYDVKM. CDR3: CASKEGIMTGELFF. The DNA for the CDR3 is TGTGCCAGCAAGGAGGGTATAATGACCGGGGAGCTGTTTTTT.

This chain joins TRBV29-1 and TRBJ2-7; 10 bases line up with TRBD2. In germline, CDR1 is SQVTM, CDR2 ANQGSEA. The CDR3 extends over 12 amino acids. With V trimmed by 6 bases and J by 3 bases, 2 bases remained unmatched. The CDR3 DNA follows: TGCAGCGTCCTAGCGGGAGACTACGAGCAGTACTTC. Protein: CSVLAGDYEQYF.

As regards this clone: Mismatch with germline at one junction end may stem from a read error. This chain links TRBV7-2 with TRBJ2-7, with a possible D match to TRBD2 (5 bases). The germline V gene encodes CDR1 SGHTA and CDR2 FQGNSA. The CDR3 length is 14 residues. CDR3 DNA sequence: TGTGCCAGCATCTTAAAACTAGGGCCCTACGAGCAGTACTTC. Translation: CASILKLGPYEQYF.

In DNA form, the CDR3 reads TGTGCCAGCTCAGATTACAGCGGGGGGACCTACAATGAGCAGTTCTTC. This codes for CASSDYSGGTYNEQFF. This chain joins TRBV18 and TRBJ2-1; 9 positions match TRBD2. J was trimmed by 2 bases and V by 5 bases; bases with no gene match: 7. The germline V gene encodes CDR1 KGHSH and CDR2 LQKENI. This CDR3 has 16 residues.

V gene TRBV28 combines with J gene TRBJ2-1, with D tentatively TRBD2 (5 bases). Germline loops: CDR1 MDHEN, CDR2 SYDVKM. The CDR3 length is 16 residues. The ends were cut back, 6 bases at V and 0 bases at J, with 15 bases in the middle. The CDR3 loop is CASSPSAGSSYNEQFF. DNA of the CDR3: TGTGCCAGCAGCCCATCCGCGGGTAGCTCCTACAATGAGCAGTTCTTC.

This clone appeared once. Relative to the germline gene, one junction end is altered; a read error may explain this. For the CDR3, the DNA is TGTGCCCGGAGACTCGGTCGTGAGCAGTACTTC. Translation gives CARRLGREQYF. This chain connects TRBV30 to TRBJ2-7; D unclear. Germline CDR1 and CDR2: GTSNPN and SVGIG (reference sequence). CDR3 length: 11 amino acids. The full variable domain, rest sourced from reference TRBV30 and TRBJ2-7, is SQTIHQWPATLVQPVGSPLSLECTVEGTSNPNLYWYRQAAGRGLQLLFYSVGIGQISSEVPQNLSASRPQDRQFILSSKKLLLSDSGFYLCARRLGREQYFGPGTRLTVT.

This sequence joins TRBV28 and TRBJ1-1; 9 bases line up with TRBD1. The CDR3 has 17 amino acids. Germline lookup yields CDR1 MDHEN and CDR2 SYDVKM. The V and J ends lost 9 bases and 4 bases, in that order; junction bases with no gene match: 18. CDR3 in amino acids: CASQLPGQGRGSTEAFF. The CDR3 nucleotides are TGTGCCAGTCAGTTACCGGGACAGGGTCGGGGGAGCACTGAAGCTTTCTTT.

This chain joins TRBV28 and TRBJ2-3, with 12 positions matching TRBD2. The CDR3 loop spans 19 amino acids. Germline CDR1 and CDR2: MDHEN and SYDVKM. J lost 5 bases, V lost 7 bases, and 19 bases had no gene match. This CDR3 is CASTFAGIRLAGEGDTQYF. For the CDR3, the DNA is TGTGCCAGCACCTTTGCCGGAATTCGACTAGCGGGAGAAGGAGATACGCAGTATTTT.

CDR3 DNA: TGTGCCAGTAGTATAAGACAGGGGTACACCGGGGAGCTGTTTTTT. It encodes CASSIRQGYTGELFF. The chain carries TRBV19 and TRBJ2-2, with 8 positions matching TRBD1. V was pared by 2 bases and J by 3 bases, with 2 bases of the junction left unmatched. Germline V lookup: CDR1 LNHDA, CDR2 SQIVND (reference sequence). The CDR3 is made up of 15 amino acids.

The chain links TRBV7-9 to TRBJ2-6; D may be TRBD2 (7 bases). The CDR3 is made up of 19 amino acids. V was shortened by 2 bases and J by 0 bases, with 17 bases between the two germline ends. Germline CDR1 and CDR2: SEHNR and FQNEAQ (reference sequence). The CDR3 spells CASSLRGLGGPSGANVLTF. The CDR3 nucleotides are TGTGCCAGCAGCTTACGGGGACTGGGGGGGCCCTCTGGGGCCAACGTCCTGACTTTC. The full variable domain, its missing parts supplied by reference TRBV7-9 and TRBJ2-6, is DTGVSQNPRHKITKRGQNVTFRCDPISEHNRLYWYRQTLGQGPEFLTYFQNEAQLEKSRLLSDRFSAERPKGSFSTLEIQRTEQGDSAMYLCASSLRGLGGPSGANVLTFGAGSRLTVL.

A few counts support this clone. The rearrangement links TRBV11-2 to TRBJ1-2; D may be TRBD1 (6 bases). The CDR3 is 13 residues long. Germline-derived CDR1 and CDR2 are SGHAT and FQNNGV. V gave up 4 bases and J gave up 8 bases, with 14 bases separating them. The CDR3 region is CASSSNRALGYTF. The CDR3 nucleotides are TGTGCCAGCAGCTCAAACAGGGCTCTAGGCTACACCTTC.

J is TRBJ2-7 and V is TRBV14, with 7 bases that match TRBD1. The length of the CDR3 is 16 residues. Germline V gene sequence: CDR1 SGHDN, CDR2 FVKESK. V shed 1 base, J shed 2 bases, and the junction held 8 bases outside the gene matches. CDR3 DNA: TGTGCCAGCAGCCAAGGAGTCGGGACAGATACCTACGAGCAGTACTTC. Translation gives CASSQGVGTDTYEQYF. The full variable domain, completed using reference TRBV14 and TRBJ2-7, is EAGVTQFPSHSVIEKGQTVTLRCDPISGHDNLYWYRRVMGKEIKFLLHFVKESKQDESGMPNNRFLAERTGGTYSTLKVQPAELEDSGVYFCASSQGVGTDTYEQYFGPGTRLTVT.

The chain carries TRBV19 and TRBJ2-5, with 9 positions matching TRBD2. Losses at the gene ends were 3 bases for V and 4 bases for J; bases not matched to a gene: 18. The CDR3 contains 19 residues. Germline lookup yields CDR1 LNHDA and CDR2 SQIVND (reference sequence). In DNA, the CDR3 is TGTGCCAGTAGTATTTCGGCCCTGACTAGCGGAATTTCCCCAGAGACCCAGTACTTC. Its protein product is CASSISALTSGISPETQYF.